The 17 T cell receptor beta chains listed next were all sequenced from one sample in a study of response to subunit inactivated influenza vaccine. TCRdb itself ran the RT-PCR reads through MiXCR, one entry per CDR3 protein. The sample records hundreds of thousands of distinct CDR3 sequences, about 25% being singletons. Sequenced material: CD4+ T cells sorted from PBMCs, taken 5 days after vaccination. The receptors originated from a man in his forties or fifties who received an inactivated influenza vaccine.

This clonotype was seen a few times. The chain links TRBV5-5 to TRBJ1-5, with no clear D. V lost 4 bases and J 0 bases, leaving 11 bases between the germline ends. The CDR3 has 15 amino acids. Germline loops: CDR1 SGHKS, CDR2 YYEKEE (reference sequence). The chain's CDR3 is CASSTGWTSNQPQHF. As DNA, the CDR3 is TGTGCCAGCAGCACTGGGTGGACTAGCAATCAGCCCCAGCATTTT.

This clonotype occurred a few times. CDR3 nucleotide sequence: TGCGCCAGCAGCCATGCTACTAGCGGGGGGTTTGGTACGCAGTATTTT. Amino acids: CASSHATSGGFGTQYF. V usage is TRBV4-3 and J usage is TRBJ2-3; 12 bases agree with TRBD2. There are 16 residues in the CDR3. The trim removed 3 bases at V and 8 bases at J, leaving 9 bases unmatched. Germline CDR1 reads LGHNA; CDR2 reads YSLEER.

The V gene is TRBV6-1, the J gene TRBJ1-1; tentative D call: TRBD1 (6 bases). This CDR3 spans 16 amino acids. Trimming pared 6 bases from V and 4 bases from J, leaving 21 bases between. Germline V CDR1 and CDR2: MNHNS, SASEGT. The CDR3 DNA reads TGTGCCAGCAGCCCGAGGGGGAAGGGGGGCCTCACTGAAGCTTTCTTT. Its protein product is CASSPRGKGGLTEAFF.

This clonotype has a count of ten or more. This chain connects TRBV7-2 to TRBJ2-7, with 10 positions matching TRBD2. This CDR3 region has 16 residues. V lost 1 base and J lost 4; bases outside the gene matches: 7. CDR1 is SGHTA, CDR2 FQGNSA, per germline. The CDR3 here is CASSLGEAGGPYEQYF. The CDR3 DNA follows: TGTGCCAGCAGCTTAGGAGAAGCGGGGGGGCCGTACGAGCAGTACTTC. Using reference TRBV7-2 and TRBJ2-7 for the parts outside the CDR3, the full variable domain is GAGVSQSPSNKVTEKGKDVELRCDPISGHTALYWYRQSLGQGLEFLIYFQGNSAPDKSGLPSDRFSAERTGGSVSTLTIQRTQQEDSAVYLCASSLGEAGGPYEQYFGPGTRLTVT.

A few counts support this clonotype. The rearrangement joins TRBV6-1 to TRBJ2-1; 7 bases align to TRBD1. The V gene's germline CDR1 is MNHNS and CDR2 SASEGT. The length of the CDR3 is 14 residues. The V and J ends lost 5 bases and 5 bases, in that order; junction bases with no gene match: 6. CDR3 DNA sequence: TGTGCCAGCAGTCCCGGGACAGTCAACAATGAGCAGTTCTTC. This translates into CASSPGTVNNEQFF.

This clonotype was recorded a few times. V usage is TRBV27 and J usage is TRBJ2-7; D remains ambiguous. The CDR3 runs 15 residues. V gave up 3 bases and J gave up 0 bases, with 12 bases separating them. Germline V gene lookup returns CDR1 MNHEY and CDR2 SMNVEV (reference sequence). DNA of the CDR3: TGTGCCAGCAGTTTTTGGGGTGTGAACTCCTACGAGCAGTACTTC. Residues: CASSFWGVNSYEQYF.

The chain couples TRBV20-1 to TRBJ1-1, with TRBD1 matching over 7 bases. The junction had 14 bases not matched to a gene; V was cut back by 3 bases and J by 1 base. This CDR3 is built from 17 residues. CDR1 is DFQATT, CDR2 SNEGSKA, per germline (reference sequence). CDR3 in amino acids: CSARGPTSDRSNTEAFF. The CDR3 nucleotides are TGCAGTGCTAGGGGGCCTACCTCGGACAGGTCGAACACTGAAGCTTTCTTT.

This clonotype appeared a few times. The chain combines TRBV7-9 with TRBJ2-7; D perhaps matches TRBD1 (7 bases). Per the germline V gene, CDR1 is SEHNR and CDR2 is FQNEAQ (reference sequence). There are 13 residues in the CDR3. Trimming pared 5 bases from V and 2 bases from J, leaving 10 bases between. CDR3 in DNA: TGTGCCAGCAGCCAGGGGGGAACCTACGAGCAGTACTTC. This codes for CASSQGGTYEQYF.

This clonotype was recorded a few times. V usage is TRBV7-8 and J usage is TRBJ2-1; D is undetermined. This CDR3 is built from 15 residues. The germline V gene has CDR1 SGHVS and CDR2 FQNEAQ. V was cut by 6 bases and J by 0 bases, with 12 bases left in between. The chain's CDR3 is CASSFFSSSYNEQFF. CDR3 coding DNA: TGTGCCAGCAGTTTCTTTTCCAGCTCCTACAATGAGCAGTTCTTC.

J is TRBJ2-7 and V is TRBV27; weak D call: TRBD1 (6 bases). Per the germline V gene, CDR1 is MNHEY and CDR2 is SMNVEV (reference sequence). The V end was cut by 5 bases, the J end by 5 bases, with 16 bases between. The CDR3 is made up of 14 amino acids. The CDR3 is CASSPGTPTHEQYF. In nucleotides, the CDR3 is TGTGCCAGCAGTCCAGGGACACCGACGCACGAGCAGTACTTC.

This clonotype was found a few times. The chain joins TRBV28 to TRBJ2-5, with 8 bases lining up with TRBD2. The J segment lost 4 bases and the V segment lost 6 bases, leaving 10 bases of the junction unmatched. CDR3 length: 15 amino acids. Looked up from germline, CDR1 is MDHEN and CDR2 is SYDVKM. CDR3 DNA sequence: TGTGCCAGCAGCCCGGGACTAGTCGTCGGAGAGACCCAGTACTTC. Encoded protein: CASSPGLVVGETQYF.

The V call is TRBV20-1, the J call TRBJ2-7; 8 nucleotides line up with TRBD1. Germline CDR1 DFQATT, CDR2 SNEGSKA (reference sequence). The CDR3 contains 15 residues. J gave up 2 bases and V 0 bases, and 6 bases lay outside the gene matches. The CDR3 region has the DNA TGCAGTGCTAGAGATCCCCGGACAGGGACCTACGAGCAGTACTTC. As protein: CSARDPRTGTYEQYF.

The sample holds many counts of this clonotype. The CDR3 nucleotides read TGTGCCAGCAGCTTGGGACAGGGCGAAAACACCGGGGAGCTGTTTTTT. Protein sequence: CASSLGQGENTGELFF. The chain links TRBV7-9 to TRBJ2-2; 9 bases align to TRBD1. The V gene's germline CDR1 is SEHNR and CDR2 FQNEAQ (reference sequence). V shed 3 bases and J 2 bases; nucleotides not matched to a gene: 4. The CDR3 spans 16 residues.

The rearrangement joins TRBV11-2 to TRBJ2-5; perhaps TRBD1 as D (6 bases). Trimming pared 5 bases from V and 3 bases from J, leaving 16 bases between. The CDR3 consists of 15 residues. Looked up from germline, CDR1 is SGHAT and CDR2 is FQNNGV. The CDR3 sequence is CASSPLGHLKETQYF. In DNA form, the CDR3 reads TGTGCCAGCAGCCCCCTGGGACATCTTAAAGAGACCCAGTACTTC.

The genes are TRBV28 and TRBJ1-2, with TRBD1 as a possible D gene (5 bases). Looked up from germline, CDR1 is MDHEN and CDR2 is SYDVKM. Trimming stripped 1 base from V and 4 bases from J, with 19 bases between. The CDR3 contains 17 residues. CDR3 bases: TGTGCCAGCAGTTTATTCAGTGGGACCTTTCCGATCTATGGCTACACCTTC. This encodes CASSLFSGTFPIYGYTF.

V usage is TRBV6-6 and J usage is TRBJ2-7, with D possibly being TRBD2 (5 bases). This CDR3 comprises 13 residues. Trimming shortened V by 4 bases and J by 3 bases, and 10 bases separated the two germline ends. Germline CDR1 and CDR2: MNHNY and SVGAGI (reference sequence). In nucleotides, the CDR3 is TGTGCCAGCAGTTCGGGAACGGACTACGAGCAGTACTTC. This sequence encodes CASSSGTDYEQYF.

This clonotype turned up a few times. The V and J genes are TRBV6-2 or TRBV6-3 and TRBJ1-2; D is ambiguous. Trimming took 0 bases from V and 6 from J, leaving 8 bases between them. This CDR3 spans 13 amino acids. Germline V CDR1 and CDR2: MNHEY, SVGEGT. CDR3 nucleotide sequence: TGTGCCAGCAGTTACTCGGGAGTCGATGGCTACACCTTC. It encodes CASSYSGVDGYTF.